Each of the 11 T cell receptor beta chains below was sequenced from the same sample in a study of shared clonotypes between healthy human individuals. Sequencing used immunoSEQ multiplex PCR; TCRdb keeps in-frame clones, though not all of them. The sample yields fewer than 1 million clones, roughly 96% seen once. Cells designated naive CD8 were CD45RO-negative and were positively selected for CCR7, with terminally differentiated effector memory CD45RA+ cells excluded. The sample taken for sequencing was naive CD8+ T cells sorted from blood. Receptors originate from a man aged 30-40 years in good health.

The chain is built from TRBV7-9 and TRBJ2-7; 8 bases are shared with TRBD1. Germline V CDR1 and CDR2: SEHNR, FQNEAQ (reference sequence). J was trimmed by 0 bases and V by 5 bases; bases with no gene match: 3. CDR3 size: 14 residues. This CDR3 reads CASSPDRDSYEQYF. Here the CDR3 DNA reads TGTGCCAGCAGCCCGGACAGGGACTCCTACGAGCAGTACTTC.

The genes are TRBV7-6 and TRBJ2-3, with 14 bases that match TRBD2. Looked up from germline, CDR1 is SGHVS and CDR2 is FNYEAQ. V lost 2 bases, J lost 0 bases, and 7 bases stayed unmatched. This CDR3 is built from 19 residues. CDR3 loop: CASSLSRTSGGISTDTQYF. The CDR3 DNA reads as TGTGCCAGCAGCTTATCCAGGACTAGCGGGGGGATTAGCACAGATACGCAGTATTTT. The variable domain in full, with the rest retrieved from reference TRBV7-6 and TRBJ2-3, is GAGVSQSPRYKVTKRGQDVALRCDPISGHVSLYWYRQALGQGPEFLTYFNYEAQQDKSGLPNDRFSAERPEGSISTLTIQRTEQRDSAMYRCASSLSRTSGGISTDTQYFGPGTRLTVL.

V is TRBV6-1 and J is TRBJ1-1, with D hard to call. Germline V gives CDR1 MNHNS, CDR2 SASEGT. This CDR3 has 14 residues. Trimming removed 4 bases at V and 1 base at J, with 10 bases between. CDR3 residues: CASSAPTRNTEAFF. The CDR3 DNA sequence: TGTGCCAGCAGTGCGCCGACGAGGAACACTGAAGCTTTCTTT.

This sequence joins TRBV5-1 and TRBJ2-4, with 8 bases fitting TRBD1. The CDR3 length is 15 residues. Germline V gives CDR1 SGHRS, CDR2 YFSETQ. V was clipped by 4 bases and J by 1 base; unmatched bases: 4. In nucleotides, the CDR3 is TGCGCCAGCAGCGTGACAGGGGAGGCCAAAAACATTCAGTACTTC. Its protein is CASSVTGEAKNIQYF.

On this clone itself: The sample holds other DNA sequences that translate to the same CDR3. V and J are TRBV7-9 and TRBJ2-1; D is undetermined. The CDR3 extends over 12 amino acids. The V end lost 1 base, the J end lost 8 bases, and 6 bases lay between the germline ends. CDR1 and CDR2 from the germline V gene are SEHNR and FQNEAQ (reference sequence). Written as DNA, the CDR3 is TGTGCCAGCAGCTTAGTGTTGGATGAGCAGTTCTTC. Protein: CASSLVLDEQFF. Together with reference TRBV7-9 and TRBJ2-1, the CDR3 gives the full variable domain: DTGVSQNPRHKITKRGQNVTFRCDPISEHNRLYWYRQTLGQGPEFLTYFQNEAQLEKSRLLSDRFSAERPKGSFSTLEIQRTEQGDSAMYLCASSLVLDEQFFGPGTRLTVL.

J is TRBJ2-7 and V is TRBV14, with 7 positions matching TRBD2. This CDR3 spans 16 amino acids. Germline V gene lookup returns CDR1 SGHDN and CDR2 FVKESK. Unmatched junction bases numbered 12, after V lost 4 bases and J lost 3 bases. This CDR3 reads CASSLPTSAMLYEQYF. CDR3 DNA: TGTGCCAGCAGCCTCCCTACTAGCGCCATGCTCTACGAGCAGTACTTC.

This clone was observed a single time. The V and J genes are TRBV7-9 and TRBJ2-3, with D maybe TRBD2 (5 bases). The germline gives CDR1 SEHNR, CDR2 FQNEAQ (reference sequence). This CDR3 is built from 16 residues. The V end was cut by 8 bases, the J end by 4 bases, with 22 bases between. The CDR3 coding sequence is TGTGCCAGCCCGGAACCCCGGTTTGAGGGCGCAGATACGCAGTATTTT. This sequence encodes CASPEPRFEGADTQYF.

The CDR3 loop is CASSPAVEQYF. In nucleotides, the CDR3 is TGTGCCAGCAGCCCAGCGGTCGAGCAGTACTTC. The V and J genes are TRBV7-2 and TRBJ2-7, with D maybe TRBD2 (5 bases). This CDR3 is 11 amino acids long. The germline V and J ends were trimmed by 5 bases and 6 bases, with 8 bases remaining between them. CDR1 and CDR2 from the germline V gene are SGHTA and FQGNSA.

This clone was seen a single time. The chain combines TRBV29-1 with TRBJ2-5; D remains unclear. This CDR3 is 10 amino acids long. V shed 6 bases and J shed 5 bases, with 7 bases lying between them. Germline assignment: CDR1 SQVTM and CDR2 ANQGSEA. Here the CDR3 DNA reads TGCAGCGTCGATCGGGAGACCCAGTACTTC. Translating gives CSVDRETQYF.

This chain links TRBV28 with TRBJ2-3; D remains ambiguous. CDR1 is MDHEN, CDR2 SYDVKM, per germline. This CDR3 spans 14 amino acids. The V end lost 4 bases, the J end lost 1 base, and 9 bases lay between the germline ends. Written as DNA, the CDR3 is TGTGCCAGCAGTTCGTATAGTGGCACAGATACGCAGTATTTT. It is translated as CASSSYSGTDTQYF.

V is TRBV5-4 and J is TRBJ2-2; 9 bases line up with TRBD2. Trimming at V came to 4 bases and at J to 3 bases, leaving 7 bases not matched to a gene. Germline V gene sequence: CDR1 SGHNT, CDR2 YYREEE (reference sequence). The CDR3 runs to 16 residues. The DNA for the CDR3 is TGTGCCAGCAGCCCGGAACTAGCGGGTCACACCGGGGAGCTGTTTTTT. Protein sequence: CASSPELAGHTGELFF.